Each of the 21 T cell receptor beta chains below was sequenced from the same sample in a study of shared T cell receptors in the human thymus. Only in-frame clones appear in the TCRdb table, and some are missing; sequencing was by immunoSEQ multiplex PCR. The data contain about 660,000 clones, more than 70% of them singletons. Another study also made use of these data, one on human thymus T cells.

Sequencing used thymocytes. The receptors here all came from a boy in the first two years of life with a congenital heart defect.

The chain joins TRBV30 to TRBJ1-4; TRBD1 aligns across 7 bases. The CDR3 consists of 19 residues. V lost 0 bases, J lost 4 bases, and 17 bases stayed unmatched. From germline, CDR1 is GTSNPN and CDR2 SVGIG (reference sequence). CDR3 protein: CAWSVACPLGRGHNEKLFF. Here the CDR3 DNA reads TGTGCCTGGAGTGTAGCTTGCCCCTTAGGAAGGGGGCATAATGAAAAACTGTTTTTT.

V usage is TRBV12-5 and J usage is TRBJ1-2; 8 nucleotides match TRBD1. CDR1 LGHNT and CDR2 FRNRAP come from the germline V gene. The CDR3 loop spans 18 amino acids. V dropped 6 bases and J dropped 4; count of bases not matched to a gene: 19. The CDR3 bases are TGTGCTAGTGGCAACCAAACCGACAGGGGCCGGATAGGCTATGGCTACACCTTC. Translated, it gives CASGNQTDRGRIGYGYTF.

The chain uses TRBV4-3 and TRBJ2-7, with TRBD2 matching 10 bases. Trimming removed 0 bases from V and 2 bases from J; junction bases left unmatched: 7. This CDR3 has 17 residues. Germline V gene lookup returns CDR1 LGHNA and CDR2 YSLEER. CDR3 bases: TGCGCCAGCAGCCAAGATCTAACTAGCGGGACCCCCTACGAGCAGTACTTC. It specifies CASSQDLTSGTPYEQYF.

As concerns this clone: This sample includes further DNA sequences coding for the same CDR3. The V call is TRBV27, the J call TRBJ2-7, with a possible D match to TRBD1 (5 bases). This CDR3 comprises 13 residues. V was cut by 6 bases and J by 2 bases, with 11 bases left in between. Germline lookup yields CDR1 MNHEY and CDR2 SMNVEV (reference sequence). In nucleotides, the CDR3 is TGTGCCAGCAGCCTCCAGGGTACCTACGAGCAGTACTTC. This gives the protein CASSLQGTYEQYF.

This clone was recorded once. CDR3 protein: CASSQVPSGYNEQFF. The CDR3 bases are TGCGCCAGCAGCCAAGTCCCTAGCGGTTACAATGAGCAGTTCTTC. The chain employs TRBV4-1 and TRBJ2-1, with TRBD2 identical over 7 bases. The CDR3 is 15 amino acids. Germline assignment: CDR1 MGHRA and CDR2 YSYEKL. The trim removed 1 base at V and 4 bases at J, leaving 4 bases unmatched.

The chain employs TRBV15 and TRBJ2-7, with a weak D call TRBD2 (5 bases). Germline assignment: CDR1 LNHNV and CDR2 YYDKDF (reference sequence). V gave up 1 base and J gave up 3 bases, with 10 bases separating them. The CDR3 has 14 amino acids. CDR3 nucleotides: TGTGCCACCAGCAGAGGGACGGGAATCTACGAGCAGTACTTC. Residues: CATSRGTGIYEQYF.

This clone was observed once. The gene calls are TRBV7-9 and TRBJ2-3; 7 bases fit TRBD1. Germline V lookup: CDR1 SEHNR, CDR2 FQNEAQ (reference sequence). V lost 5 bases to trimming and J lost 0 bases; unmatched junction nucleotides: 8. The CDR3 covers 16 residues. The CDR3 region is CASSLDREGSTDTQYF. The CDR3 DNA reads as TGTGCCAGCAGCCTCGACAGGGAAGGAAGCACAGATACGCAGTATTTT. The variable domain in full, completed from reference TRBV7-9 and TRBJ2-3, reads DTGVSQNPRHKITKRGQNVTFRCDPISEHNRLYWYRQTLGQGPEFLTYFQNEAQLEKSRLLSDRFSAERPKGSFSTLEIQRTEQGDSAMYLCASSLDREGSTDTQYFGPGTRLTVL.

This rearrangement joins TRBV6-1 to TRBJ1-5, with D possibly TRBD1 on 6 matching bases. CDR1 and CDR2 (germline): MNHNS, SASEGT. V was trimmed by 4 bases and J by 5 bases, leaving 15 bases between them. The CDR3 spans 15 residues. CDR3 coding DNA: TGTGCCAGCAGTGTCCAACAGGGCCCCCATCAGCCCCAGCATTTT. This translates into CASSVQQGPHQPQHF.

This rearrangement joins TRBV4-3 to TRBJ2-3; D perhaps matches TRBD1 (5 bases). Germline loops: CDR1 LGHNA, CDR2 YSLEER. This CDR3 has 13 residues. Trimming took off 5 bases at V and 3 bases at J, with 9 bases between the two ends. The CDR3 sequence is CASSEKGTDTQYF. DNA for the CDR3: TGCGCCAGCAGCGAGAAGGGGACAGATACGCAGTATTTT.

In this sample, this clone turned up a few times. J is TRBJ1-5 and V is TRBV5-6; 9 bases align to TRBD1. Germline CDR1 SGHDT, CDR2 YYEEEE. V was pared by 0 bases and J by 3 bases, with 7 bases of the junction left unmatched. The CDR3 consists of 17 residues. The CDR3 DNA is TGTGCCAGCAGCTTGGGGGACAGGGAAGTGGCCAATCAGCCCCAGCATTTT. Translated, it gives CASSLGDREVANQPQHF.

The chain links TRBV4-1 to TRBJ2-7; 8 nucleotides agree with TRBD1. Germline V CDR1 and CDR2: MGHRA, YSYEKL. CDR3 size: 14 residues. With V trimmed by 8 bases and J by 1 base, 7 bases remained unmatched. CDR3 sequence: CASQRDRRSYEQYF. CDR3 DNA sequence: TGCGCCAGCCAAAGGGACAGGAGGTCCTACGAGCAGTACTTC.

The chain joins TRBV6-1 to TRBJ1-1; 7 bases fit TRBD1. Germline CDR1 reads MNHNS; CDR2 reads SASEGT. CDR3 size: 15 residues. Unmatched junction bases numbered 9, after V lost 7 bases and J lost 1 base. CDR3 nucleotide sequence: TGTGCCAGCACCGACAGGGAGGAAGGGAACACTGAAGCTTTCTTT. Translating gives CASTDREEGNTEAFF.

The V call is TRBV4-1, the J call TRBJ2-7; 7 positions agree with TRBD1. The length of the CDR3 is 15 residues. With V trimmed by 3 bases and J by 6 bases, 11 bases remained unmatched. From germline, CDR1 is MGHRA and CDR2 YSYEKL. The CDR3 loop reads CASSQKRGTAFEQYF. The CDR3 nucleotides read TGCGCCAGCAGCCAGAAAAGGGGGACAGCCTTCGAGCAGTACTTC.

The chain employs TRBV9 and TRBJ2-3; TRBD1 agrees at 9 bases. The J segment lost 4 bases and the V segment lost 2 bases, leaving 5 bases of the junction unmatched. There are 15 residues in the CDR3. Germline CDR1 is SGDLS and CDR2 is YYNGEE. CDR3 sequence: CASSVWTGEADTQYF. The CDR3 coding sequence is TGTGCCAGCAGCGTTTGGACAGGGGAGGCAGATACGCAGTATTTT.

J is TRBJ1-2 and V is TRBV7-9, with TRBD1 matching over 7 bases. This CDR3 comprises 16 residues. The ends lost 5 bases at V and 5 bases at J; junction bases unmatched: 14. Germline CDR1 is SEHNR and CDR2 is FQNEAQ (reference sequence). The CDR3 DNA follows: TGTGCCAGCAGCCCTCGAGGCCGACAGGGAGGATATGGCTACACCTTC. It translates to CASSPRGRQGGYGYTF.

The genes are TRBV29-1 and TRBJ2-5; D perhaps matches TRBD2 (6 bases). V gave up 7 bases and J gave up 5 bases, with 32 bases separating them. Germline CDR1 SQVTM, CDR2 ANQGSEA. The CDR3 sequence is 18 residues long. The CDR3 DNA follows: TGCAGCGCCGGGGTCGCTATCGGAGGGTCGGAGGGCTGGGAGACCCAGTACTTC. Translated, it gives CSAGVAIGGSEGWETQYF.

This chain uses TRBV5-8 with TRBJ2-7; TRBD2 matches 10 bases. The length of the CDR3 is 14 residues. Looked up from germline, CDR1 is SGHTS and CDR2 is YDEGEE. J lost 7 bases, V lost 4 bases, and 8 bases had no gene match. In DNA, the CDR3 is TGTGCCAGCAGCCCAGCTAGCGGGAGCTTTGAGCAGTACTTC. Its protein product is CASSPASGSFEQYF.

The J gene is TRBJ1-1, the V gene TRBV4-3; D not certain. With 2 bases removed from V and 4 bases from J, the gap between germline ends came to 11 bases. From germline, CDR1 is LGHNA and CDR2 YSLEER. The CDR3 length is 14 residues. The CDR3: CASSQYTGLTEAFF. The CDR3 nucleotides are TGCGCCAGCAGCCAATACACTGGGCTCACTGAAGCTTTCTTT.

The CDR3 loop reads CASSSWSGGSYNEQFF. In nucleotides, the CDR3 is TGTGCCAGCAGTTCTTGGTCGGGAGGGTCCTACAATGAGCAGTTCTTC. The V gene is TRBV28, the J gene TRBJ2-1; TRBD2 matches 8 bases. Per germline, CDR1 MDHEN and CDR2 SYDVKM. Trimming cost V 4 bases and J 1 base; bases outside gene matches: 6. The CDR3 runs to 16 residues.

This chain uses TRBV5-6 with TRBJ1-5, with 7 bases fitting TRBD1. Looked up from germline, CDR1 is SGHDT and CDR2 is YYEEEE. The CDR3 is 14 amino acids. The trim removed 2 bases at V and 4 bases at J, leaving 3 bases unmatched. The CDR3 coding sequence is TGTGCCAGCAGCTTTAAACAGGGGAATCAGCCCCAGCATTTT. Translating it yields CASSFKQGNQPQHF.

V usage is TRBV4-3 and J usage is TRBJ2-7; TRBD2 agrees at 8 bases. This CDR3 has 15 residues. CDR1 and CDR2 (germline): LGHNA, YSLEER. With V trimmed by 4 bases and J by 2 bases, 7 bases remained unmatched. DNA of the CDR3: TGCGCCAGCAGCCCCACACTAGCGGCCCCCTACGAGCAGTACTTC. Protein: CASSPTLAAPYEQYF.